The 8 T cell receptor beta chains below were found in one sample sequenced in a study of blood T cell repertoires in COVID-19. This table comes from immunoSEQ multiplex PCR, and its TCRdb copy is limited to in-frame clones, with some not included. Here the sample spans about 230,000 clones, approximately 80% being singletons. The sample taken for sequencing was peripheral blood. The receptors originated from a man aged 40-50 years with acute or convalescent COVID-19.

The chain uses TRBV6-6 and TRBJ2-5; D may be TRBD2 (6 bases). The germline CDR1 and CDR2 sequences are MNHNY and SVGAGI (reference sequence). Trimming removed 8 bases from V and 1 base from J, with 8 bases in between. This CDR3 contains 12 residues. The CDR3 reads CASASVQETQYF. CDR3 in DNA: TGTGCCAGCGCTAGCGTCCAAGAGACCCAGTACTTC.

V and J are TRBV3-1 (or the pseudogene TRBV3-2) and TRBJ2-5, with D unresolved. This CDR3 region has 13 residues. The V gene's germline CDR1 is LGHDT and CDR2 YNNKEL (reference sequence). V lost 4 bases, J lost 7 bases, and 13 bases lay in between. The CDR3 coding sequence is TGTGCCAGCAGCCCAACTCAAATCGGGACCCAGTACTTC. This translates into CASSPTQIGTQYF.

This chain connects TRBV3-1 (or the pseudogene TRBV3-2) to TRBJ1-2, with D hard to call. Germline CDR1 and CDR2: LGHDT and YNNKEL (reference sequence). V lost 1 base, J lost 1 base, and 10 bases lay in between. The CDR3 runs 15 residues. The chain's CDR3 is CASSQGGILNYGYTF. As DNA, the CDR3 is TGTGCCAGCAGCCAAGGAGGGATCCTTAACTATGGCTACACCTTC.

This clone was seen a few times. J is TRBJ2-7 and V is TRBV25-1; 8 bases line up with TRBD1. Trimming removed 5 bases from V and 2 bases from J; junction bases left unmatched: 5. CDR1 and CDR2 from the germline V gene are MGHDK and SYGVNS. The CDR3 consists of 14 residues. The CDR3 DNA reads as TGTGCCAGCAGTCCCGGACAGGGAGCCTACGAGCAGTACTTC. It encodes CASSPGQGAYEQYF.

The CDR3 is CASSEVGQFYNEQFF. Written as DNA, the CDR3 is TGTGCCAGCAGTGAAGTGGGACAGTTTTACAATGAGCAGTTCTTC. The chain carries TRBV6-1 and TRBJ2-1; TRBD1 matches 7 bases. The CDR3 totals 15 residues. Germline V gives CDR1 MNHNS, CDR2 SASEGT. Trimming removed 1 base from V and 4 bases from J; junction bases left unmatched: 4.

This clone was picked up a small number of times. The chain has TRBV18 and TRBJ1-4; possible D gene TRBD1, 6 bases. The CDR3 length is 14 residues. The V end was cut by 2 bases, the J end by 8 bases, with 12 bases between. The germline V gene has CDR1 KGHSH and CDR2 LQKENI. The chain's CDR3 is CASSPRGSREKLFF. DNA for the CDR3: TGTGCCAGCTCACCAAGGGGGAGCCGGGAAAAACTGTTTTTT.

The chain has TRBV11-2 and TRBJ2-5; D is possibly TRBD2 (5 bases). The length of the CDR3 is 12 residues. V was pared by 5 bases and J by 7 bases, with 11 bases between. Germline CDR1 SGHAT, CDR2 FQNNGV. The CDR3 protein is CASSQEGGTQYF. The CDR3 nucleotides are TGTGCCAGCAGCCAAGAAGGAGGGACCCAGTACTTC.

The genes are TRBV18 and TRBJ2-5; D perhaps matches TRBD1 (6 bases). Germline CDR1 is KGHSH and CDR2 is LQKENI. V was pared by 6 bases and J by 5 bases, with 13 bases between. The CDR3 contains 13 residues. The CDR3 DNA reads as TGTGCCAGCTCCCCAAGTCAGGGGGAGACCCAGTACTTC. As protein: CASSPSQGETQYF.